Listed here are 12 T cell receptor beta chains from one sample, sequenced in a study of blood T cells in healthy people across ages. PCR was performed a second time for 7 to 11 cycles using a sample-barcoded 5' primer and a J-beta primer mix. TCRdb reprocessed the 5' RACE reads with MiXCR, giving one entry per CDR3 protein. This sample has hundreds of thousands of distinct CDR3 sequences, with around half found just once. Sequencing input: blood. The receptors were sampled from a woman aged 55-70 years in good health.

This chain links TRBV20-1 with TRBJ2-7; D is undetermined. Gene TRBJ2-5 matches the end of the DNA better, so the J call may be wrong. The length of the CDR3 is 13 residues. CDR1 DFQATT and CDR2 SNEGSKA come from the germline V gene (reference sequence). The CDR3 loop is CSARTGFPETQYF. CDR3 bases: TGCAGTGCTAGAACCGGTTTCCCAGAGACCCAGTACTTC.

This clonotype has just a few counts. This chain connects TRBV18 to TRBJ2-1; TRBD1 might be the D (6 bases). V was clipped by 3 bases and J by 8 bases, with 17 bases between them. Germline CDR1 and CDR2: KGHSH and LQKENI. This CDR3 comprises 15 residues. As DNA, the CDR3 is TGTGCCAGCTCACCGGAAACAGGGTTGAGGGATGAGCAGTTCTTC. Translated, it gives CASSPETGLRDEQFF.

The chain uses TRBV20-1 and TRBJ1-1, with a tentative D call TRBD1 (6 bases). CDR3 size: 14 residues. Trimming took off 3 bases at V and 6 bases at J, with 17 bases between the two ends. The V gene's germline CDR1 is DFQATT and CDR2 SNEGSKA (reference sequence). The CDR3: CSASRRGAEAEAFF. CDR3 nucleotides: TGCAGTGCTAGTCGACGGGGGGCCGAGGCTGAAGCTTTCTTT.

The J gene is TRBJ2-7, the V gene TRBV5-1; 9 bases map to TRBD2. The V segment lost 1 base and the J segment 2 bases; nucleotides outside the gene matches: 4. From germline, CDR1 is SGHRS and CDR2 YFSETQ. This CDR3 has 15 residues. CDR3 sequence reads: CASSLLAGVTYEQYF. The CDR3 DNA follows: TGCGCCAGCAGCTTGTTAGCGGGAGTGACCTACGAGCAGTACTTC.

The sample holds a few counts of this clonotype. CDR3 in amino acids: CASSRGLEVHEQYF. The CDR3 region has the DNA TGCGCCAGCAGCCGAGGACTAGAGGTGCATGAGCAGTACTTC. The chain uses TRBV5-1 and TRBJ2-5, with TRBD2 matching over 7 bases. The CDR3 covers 14 residues. Germline trimming cut 4 bases from V and 11 bases from J; bases unmatched to any gene: 14. CDR1 and CDR2 (germline): SGHRS, YFSETQ.

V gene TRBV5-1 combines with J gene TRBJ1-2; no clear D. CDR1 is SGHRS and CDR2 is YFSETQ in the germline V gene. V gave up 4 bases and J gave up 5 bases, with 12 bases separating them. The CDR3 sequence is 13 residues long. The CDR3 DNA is TGCGCCAGCAGCGACACTGCGATGTATGGCTACACCTTC. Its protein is CASSDTAMYGYTF.

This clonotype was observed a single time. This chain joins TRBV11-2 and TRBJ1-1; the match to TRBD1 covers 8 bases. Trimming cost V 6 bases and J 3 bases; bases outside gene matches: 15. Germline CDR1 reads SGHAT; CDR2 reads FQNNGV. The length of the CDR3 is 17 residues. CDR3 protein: CASRSGTGRVGDTEAFF. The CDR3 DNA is TGTGCCAGCAGGTCCGGGACAGGCCGGGTAGGGGACACTGAAGCTTTCTTT.

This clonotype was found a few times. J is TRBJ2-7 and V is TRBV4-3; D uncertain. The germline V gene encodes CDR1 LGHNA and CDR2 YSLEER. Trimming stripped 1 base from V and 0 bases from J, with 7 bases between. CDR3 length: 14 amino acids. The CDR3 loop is CASSQVTPSYEQYF. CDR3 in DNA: TGCGCCAGCAGCCAAGTGACCCCCTCCTACGAGCAGTACTTC.

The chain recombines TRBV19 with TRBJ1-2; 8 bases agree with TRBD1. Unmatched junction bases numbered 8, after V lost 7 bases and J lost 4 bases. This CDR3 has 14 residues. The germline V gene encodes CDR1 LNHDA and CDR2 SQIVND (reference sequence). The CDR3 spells CASKQGAQGYGYTF. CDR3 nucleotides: TGTGCCAGTAAGCAGGGGGCGCAGGGCTATGGCTACACCTTC.

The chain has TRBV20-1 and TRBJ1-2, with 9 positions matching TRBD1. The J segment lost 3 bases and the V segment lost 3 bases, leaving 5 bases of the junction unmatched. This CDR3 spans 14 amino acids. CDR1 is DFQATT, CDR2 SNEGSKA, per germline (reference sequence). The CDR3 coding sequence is TGCAGTGCTAGGGAAACAGGGGGCCACTATGGCTACACCTTC. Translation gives CSARETGGHYGYTF.

Here the CDR3 reads CASSLGASIEADTQYF. The DNA for the CDR3 is TGTGCCAGCTCACTGGGCGCATCTATAGAAGCAGATACGCAGTATTTT. The J gene is TRBJ2-3, the V gene TRBV18, with D unclear. This CDR3 is built from 16 residues. The V gene lost 4 bases and the J gene lost 4 bases, with 18 bases spanning the gap. The germline gives CDR1 KGHSH, CDR2 LQKENI. Full variable domain (rest looked up from reference TRBV18 and TRBJ2-3): NAGVMQNPRHLVRRRGQEARLRCSPMKGHSHVYWYRQLPEEGLKFMVYLQKENIIDESGMPKERFSAEFPKEGPSILRIQQVVRGDSAAYFCASSLGASIEADTQYFGPGTRLTVL.

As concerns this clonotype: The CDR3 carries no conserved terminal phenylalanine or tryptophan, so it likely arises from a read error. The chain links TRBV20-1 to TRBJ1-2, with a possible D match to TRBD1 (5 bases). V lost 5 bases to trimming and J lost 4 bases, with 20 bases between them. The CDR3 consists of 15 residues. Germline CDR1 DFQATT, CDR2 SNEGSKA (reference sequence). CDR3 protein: CSAPPPEGFPYGYTL. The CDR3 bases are TGCAGTGCTCCCCCCCCGGAGGGGTTCCCCTATGGCTACACCTTA.